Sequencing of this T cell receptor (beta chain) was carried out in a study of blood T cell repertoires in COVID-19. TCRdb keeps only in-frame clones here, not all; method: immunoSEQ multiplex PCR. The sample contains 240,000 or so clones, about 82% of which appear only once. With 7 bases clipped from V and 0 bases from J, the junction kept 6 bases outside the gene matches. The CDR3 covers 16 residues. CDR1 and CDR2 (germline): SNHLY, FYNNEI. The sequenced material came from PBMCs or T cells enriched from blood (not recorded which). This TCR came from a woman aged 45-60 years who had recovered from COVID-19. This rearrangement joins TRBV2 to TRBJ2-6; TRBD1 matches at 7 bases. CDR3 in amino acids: CASTGTVRSGANVLTF. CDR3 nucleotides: TGTGCCAGCACGGGGACAGTGCGCTCTGGGGCCAACGTCCTGACTTTC.